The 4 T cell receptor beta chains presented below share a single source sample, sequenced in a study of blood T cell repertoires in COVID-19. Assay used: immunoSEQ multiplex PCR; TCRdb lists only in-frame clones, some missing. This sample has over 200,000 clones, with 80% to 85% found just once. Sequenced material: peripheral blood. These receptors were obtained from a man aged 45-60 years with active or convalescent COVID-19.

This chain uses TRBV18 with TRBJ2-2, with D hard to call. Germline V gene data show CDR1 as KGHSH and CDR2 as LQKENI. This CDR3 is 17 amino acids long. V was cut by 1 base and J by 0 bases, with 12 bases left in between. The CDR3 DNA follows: TGTGCCAGCTCACCACTTCGGGTAGGAGCGAACACCGGGGAGCTGTTTTTT. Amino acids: CASSPLRVGANTGELFF.

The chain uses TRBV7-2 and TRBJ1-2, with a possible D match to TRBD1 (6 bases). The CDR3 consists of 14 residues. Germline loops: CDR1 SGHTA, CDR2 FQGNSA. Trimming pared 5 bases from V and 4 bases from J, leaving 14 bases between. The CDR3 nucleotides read TGTGCCAGCAGCCGGGGCGGACAGCTCTATGGCTACACCTTC. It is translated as CASSRGGQLYGYTF.

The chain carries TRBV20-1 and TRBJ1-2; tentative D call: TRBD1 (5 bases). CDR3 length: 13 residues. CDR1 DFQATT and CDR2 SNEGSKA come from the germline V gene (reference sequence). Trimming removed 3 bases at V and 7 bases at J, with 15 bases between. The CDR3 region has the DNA TGCAGTGCTAGTAGGACGGGACTTTCTGGCTACACCTTC. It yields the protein CSASRTGLSGYTF.

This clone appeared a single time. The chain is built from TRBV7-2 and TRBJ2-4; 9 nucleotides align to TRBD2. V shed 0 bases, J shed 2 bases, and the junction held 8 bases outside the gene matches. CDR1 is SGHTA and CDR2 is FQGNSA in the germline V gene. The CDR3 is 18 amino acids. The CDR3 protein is CASSLALPRGGPKNIQYF. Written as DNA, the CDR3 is TGTGCCAGCAGCTTAGCGCTCCCGCGGGGGGGCCCCAAAAACATTCAGTACTTC.